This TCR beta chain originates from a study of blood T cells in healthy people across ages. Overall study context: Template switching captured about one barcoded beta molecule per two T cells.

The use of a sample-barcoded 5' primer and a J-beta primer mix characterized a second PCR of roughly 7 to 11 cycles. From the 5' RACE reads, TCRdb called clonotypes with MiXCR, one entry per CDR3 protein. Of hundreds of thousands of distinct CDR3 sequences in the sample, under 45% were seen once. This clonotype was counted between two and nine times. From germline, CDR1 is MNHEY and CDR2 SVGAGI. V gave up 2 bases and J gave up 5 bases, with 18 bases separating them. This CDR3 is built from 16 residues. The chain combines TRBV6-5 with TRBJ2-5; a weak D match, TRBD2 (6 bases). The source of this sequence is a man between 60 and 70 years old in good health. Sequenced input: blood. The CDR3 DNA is TGTGCCAGCAGTTACGGGGGGTCCGGGACGGTGGAGACCCAGTACTTC. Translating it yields CASSYGGSGTVETQYF.